This T cell receptor (beta chain) was sequenced during a study of blood T cells in healthy people across ages. Overall study findings and caveats: Age brought a roughly linear fall in TCR beta diversity measured per million T cells.

V was cut by 0 bases and J by 3 bases, with 13 bases left in between. The CDR3 spans 15 residues. Germline CDR1 reads SGDLS; CDR2 reads YYNGEE. PCR was performed a second time for about 7 to 12 cycles using a sample-barcoded 5' primer and a J-beta primer mix. Individual samples furnished no less than 3 million CDR3-containing paired-end reads apiece. TCRdb analysed the 5' RACE reads with MiXCR anew, one entry per CDR3 protein. The sample has around 1,500,000 distinct CDR3 sequences, 28% seen once. This clonotype was seen only a few times. Antigen specificity is unknown. The sequence came from a woman aged 25 to 39 in good health. This chain connects TRBV9 to TRBJ2-7; no clear D. Sequenced: blood. The CDR3 loop is CASSVGPLDGYEQYF. In nucleotides, the CDR3 is TGTGCCAGCAGCGTAGGCCCTCTGGACGGCTACGAGCAGTACTTC.